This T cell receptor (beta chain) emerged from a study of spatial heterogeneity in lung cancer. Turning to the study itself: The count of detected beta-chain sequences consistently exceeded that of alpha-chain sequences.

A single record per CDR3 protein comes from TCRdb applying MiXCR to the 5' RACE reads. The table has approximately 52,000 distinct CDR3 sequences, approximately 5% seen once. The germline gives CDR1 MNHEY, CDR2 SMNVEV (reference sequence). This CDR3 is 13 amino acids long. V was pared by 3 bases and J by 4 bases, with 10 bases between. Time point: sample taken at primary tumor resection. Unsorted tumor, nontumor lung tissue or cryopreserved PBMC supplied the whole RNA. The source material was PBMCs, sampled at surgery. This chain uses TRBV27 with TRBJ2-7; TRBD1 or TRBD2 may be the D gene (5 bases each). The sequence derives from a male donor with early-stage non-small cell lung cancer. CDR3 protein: CASSFGGGYEQYF. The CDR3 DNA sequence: TGTGCCAGCAGTTTCGGTGGGGGATACGAGCAGTACTTC.